One sample yielded the 30 T cell receptor beta chains listed below, sequenced in a study of shared clonotypes between healthy human individuals. TCRdb keeps only in-frame clones here, not all; method: immunoSEQ multiplex PCR. The data hold approximately 2,200,000 clones, with approximately 94% observed a single time. Naive CD8 cells lacked CD45RO and underwent positive selection for CCR7, leaving out terminally differentiated effector memory CD45RA+ cells. The source material was naive CD8+ T cells from PBMCs. The receptors were sampled from a man aged 18 to 29 in good health. Some clones in this sample may be carry-over from other donors' samples.

The chain links TRBV4-1 to TRBJ2-1; 10 bases agree with TRBD1. The V gene's germline CDR1 is MGHRA and CDR2 YSYEKL. Unmatched junction bases numbered 2, after V lost 3 bases and J lost 3 bases. The CDR3 extends over 15 amino acids. The CDR3 DNA reads TGCGCCAGCAGCCACGGGACAGGGGACTACAATGAGCAGTTCTTC. Its protein product is CASSHGTGDYNEQFF.

The CDR3 loop reads CASGPAGLGAEQYF. The CDR3 DNA is TGTGCTAGTGGTCCTGCCGGGCTAGGGGCAGAGCAGTACTTC. V gene TRBV12-5 combines with J gene TRBJ2-7; a possible D gene is TRBD1 (5 bases). Trimming shortened V by 5 bases and J by 7 bases, and 18 bases separated the two germline ends. The CDR3 is made up of 14 amino acids. Germline CDR1 is LGHNT and CDR2 is FRNRAP.

This clone was recorded once. This chain joins TRBV7-6 and TRBJ1-1, with D tentatively TRBD1 (6 bases). The germline V and J ends were trimmed by 5 bases and 7 bases, with 14 bases remaining between them. The CDR3 sequence is 13 residues long. CDR1 and CDR2 (germline): SGHVS, FNYEAQ. CDR3 in DNA: TGTGCCAGCAGCCCGCGGGGGGGACATGAAGCTTTCTTT. Protein sequence: CASSPRGGHEAFF.

The chain uses TRBV28 and TRBJ2-5, with TRBD2 identical over 13 bases. The CDR3 is made up of 16 amino acids. Germline V lookup: CDR1 MDHEN, CDR2 SYDVKM. V shed 7 bases, J shed 5 bases, and the junction held 10 bases outside the gene matches. The CDR3 loop reads CASKLPGLAGDETQYF. The CDR3 DNA follows: TGTGCCAGCAAGCTACCTGGACTAGCGGGAGACGAGACCCAGTACTTC.

This clone appeared a single time. The CDR3 nucleotides read TGCGCCAGCAATTCGGGACTAGCGGGAAGAAACGAGCAGTACTTC. Protein product: CASNSGLAGRNEQYF. The chain carries TRBV10-2 and TRBJ2-7; 13 bases line up with TRBD2. Germline V gene data show CDR1 as WSHSY and CDR2 as SAAADI. V was clipped by 7 bases and J by 5 bases; unmatched bases: 8. The CDR3 is 15 amino acids.

To note about this clone: The sample contains more than one DNA sequence encoding this CDR3. CDR3 region: CASSEEGGSNQPQHF. CDR3 nucleotide sequence: TGTGCCAGCAGTGAAGAAGGGGGATCGAATCAGCCCCAGCATTTT. The genes are TRBV6-1 and TRBJ1-5; tentative D call: TRBD1 (6 bases). CDR1 is MNHNS and CDR2 is SASEGT in the germline V gene. Trimming shortened V by 1 base and J by 4 bases, and 11 bases separated the two germline ends. CDR3 length: 15 amino acids.

The chain has TRBV4-1 and TRBJ1-1; no clear D gene. V lost 4 bases, J lost 5 bases, and 14 bases lay in between. In germline, CDR1 is MGHRA, CDR2 YSYEKL. The CDR3 sequence is 14 residues long. Here the CDR3 reads CASSPGLLRTEAFF. The CDR3 coding sequence is TGCGCCAGCAGCCCCGGTCTTCTCCGGACTGAAGCTTTCTTT.

The chain employs TRBV7-2 and TRBJ2-2; weak D call: TRBD2 (6 bases). Trimming took off 8 bases at V and 3 bases at J, with 19 bases between the two ends. Germline V gene sequence: CDR1 SGHTA, CDR2 FQGNSA. CDR3 size: 16 residues. This CDR3 reads CASGREPKRDTGELFF. In DNA form, the CDR3 reads TGTGCCAGCGGTAGGGAACCAAAGCGGGACACCGGGGAGCTGTTTTTT.

The rearrangement joins TRBV11-3 to TRBJ2-3; D possibly corresponds to TRBD1 (5 bases). The CDR3 spans 14 residues. V lost 6 bases to trimming and J lost 4 bases, with 14 bases between them. Germline assignment: CDR1 SGHNT and CDR2 YENEEA. CDR3 nucleotides: TGTGCCAGCAGTCCCGACCAGGGCGCAGATACGCAGTATTTT. Its translation: CASSPDQGADTQYF.

V usage is TRBV10-3 and J usage is TRBJ2-3; 7 nucleotides match TRBD1. The CDR3 has 15 residues. V was pared by 1 base and J by 4 bases, with 5 bases of the junction left unmatched. Germline V gene lookup returns CDR1 ENHRY and CDR2 SYGVKD. The chain's CDR3 is CAISELRGPADTQYF. The CDR3 nucleotides read TGTGCCATCAGTGAGTTAAGGGGGCCGGCAGATACGCAGTATTTT.

The count of this clone is one. The V and J genes are TRBV1 and TRBJ2-2; the table calls TRBD1, which could not be checked here. TRBV1 is flagged as a pseudogene. This CDR3 spans 20 amino acids. The CDR3 loop is CTSSSGRNRDIEAFGGELFF. The CDR3 nucleotides are TGCACCAGCAGTAGTGGCCGGAACCGGGACATTGAGGCGTTCGGCGGGGAGCTGTTTTTT.

J is TRBJ1-2 and V is TRBV9; tentatively, D is TRBD1 (6 bases). In germline, CDR1 is SGDLS, CDR2 YYNGEE. CDR3 length: 16 residues. Trimming stripped 0 bases from V and 6 bases from J, with 18 bases between. The CDR3 nucleotides are TGTGCCAGCAGCGTAGACAGGGTGGCCCCCGTTGATGGCTACACCTTC. Encoded protein: CASSVDRVAPVDGYTF. Full variable domain (remainder filled in from reference TRBV9 and TRBJ1-2): DSGVTQTPKHLITATGQRVTLRCSPRSGDLSVYWYQQSLDQGLQFLIQYYNGEERAKGNILERFSAQQFPDLHSELNLSSLELGDSALYFCASSVDRVAPVDGYTFGSGTRLTVV.

Here the CDR3 reads CASSRDRAPNTGELFF. The DNA for the CDR3 is TGTGCCAGCTCGCGTGACAGGGCCCCGAACACCGGGGAGCTGTTTTTT. The V and J genes are TRBV18 and TRBJ2-2, with TRBD1 matching 7 bases. Unmatched junction bases numbered 7, after V lost 6 bases and J lost 0 bases. The CDR3 runs 16 residues. The germline gives CDR1 KGHSH, CDR2 LQKENI.

A remark on this clone: This CDR3 is also generated by other DNA sequences in the sample. The chain recombines TRBV9 with TRBJ2-1; 11 bases align to TRBD1. CDR3 length: 15 residues. With V trimmed by 0 bases and J by 6 bases, 2 bases remained unmatched. The germline V gene encodes CDR1 SGDLS and CDR2 YYNGEE. Written as DNA, the CDR3 is TGTGCCAGCAGCGTAGCCGGGACAGGGGGCAATGAGCAGTTCTTC. Translating gives CASSVAGTGGNEQFF.

V is TRBV5-6 and J is TRBJ2-7, with D unresolved. CDR1 is SGHDT and CDR2 is YYEEEE in the germline V gene. V was trimmed by 3 bases and J by 5 bases, leaving 9 bases between them. CDR3 length equals 12 residues. The CDR3 DNA sequence: TGTGCCAGCAGCTCCCTGCAGGACGAGCAGTACTTC. Its translation: CASSSLQDEQYF.

With respect to this clone: This specimen includes other DNA sequences encoding the same CDR3. This rearrangement joins TRBV7-3 to TRBJ2-7; maybe TRBD2 (6 bases). The V end lost 5 bases, the J end lost 2 bases, and 10 bases lay between the germline ends. The germline V gene has CDR1 SGHTA and CDR2 FQGTGA. The CDR3 length is 13 residues. CDR3 in DNA: TGTGCCAGCAGCCCCGGCGGGGCCTACGAGCAGTACTTC. Translated: CASSPGGAYEQYF.

This chain joins TRBV18 and TRBJ1-1; tentatively, D is TRBD1 (6 bases). Deletions cut 3 bases from V and 4 bases from J, with 18 bases between. This CDR3 contains 16 residues. The germline V gene has CDR1 KGHSH and CDR2 LQKENI. The CDR3, as DNA: TGTGCCAGCTCACCCCGGGCAGGGGAGTTTTTCACTGAAGCTTTCTTT. Protein sequence: CASSPRAGEFFTEAFF.

The chain combines TRBV7-2 with TRBJ2-1, with D maybe TRBD2 (6 bases). CDR1 is SGHTA and CDR2 is FQGNSA in the germline V gene. Trimming cost V 1 base and J 1 base, with 14 bases left between them. The CDR3 spans 17 residues. The CDR3 DNA sequence: TGTGCCAGCAGCTTAGTTGGAGGGGTCGGGTCCTACAATGAGCAGTTCTTC. The encoded protein is CASSLVGGVGSYNEQFF.

The chain combines TRBV7-8 with TRBJ2-2; 9 nucleotides line up with TRBD1. V was pared by 4 bases and J by 5 bases, with 5 bases of the junction left unmatched. Germline CDR1 SGHVS, CDR2 FQNEAQ. The CDR3 has 15 residues. CDR3 in amino acids: CASSSRTGETGELFF. The CDR3 DNA follows: TGTGCCAGCAGCTCTAGGACAGGGGAGACCGGGGAGCTGTTTTTT.

The V gene is TRBV13, the J gene TRBJ2-7; 8 bases map to TRBD1. The CDR3 is 13 residues long. V shed 7 bases, J shed 4 bases, and the junction held 6 bases outside the gene matches. CDR1 PRHDT and CDR2 FYEKMQ come from the germline V gene (reference sequence). CDR3 protein: CASKGQGAYEQYF. CDR3 nucleotides: TGTGCCAGCAAAGGCCAGGGGGCTTACGAGCAGTACTTC.

Comments on this clone: Other DNA sequences of this sample code for an identical CDR3. V usage is TRBV7-9 and J usage is TRBJ1-2; D not resolved. Germline CDR1 reads SEHNR; CDR2 reads FQNEAQ (reference sequence). The CDR3 has 12 residues. V lost 1 base and J lost 6, with 6 bases in between. The CDR3 coding sequence is TGTGCCAGCAGCTTAGGAGTAGATGGCTACACCTTC. It translates to CASSLGVDGYTF.

The V gene is TRBV19, the J gene TRBJ1-5; maybe TRBD1 (5 bases). The germline V and J ends were trimmed by 6 bases and 5 bases, with 11 bases remaining between them. The CDR3 extends over 13 amino acids. CDR1 LNHDA and CDR2 SQIVND come from the germline V gene (reference sequence). CDR3 in amino acids: CASSPTDYQPQHF. The CDR3 region has the DNA TGTGCCAGTAGCCCGACAGACTATCAGCCCCAGCATTTT.

This clone was seen only a few times. The chain links TRBV4-3 to TRBJ1-2; D gene ambiguous. V shed 1 base and J shed 4 bases, with 10 bases lying between them. CDR1 and CDR2 (germline): LGHNA, YSLEER. The CDR3 length is 14 residues. For the CDR3, the DNA is TGCGCCAGCAGCCAAGGGAATTTGGCCTATGGCTACACCTTC. This encodes CASSQGNLAYGYTF.

The CDR3, as DNA: TGTGCCAGCAGCTACCCACGGGCGGGGGGCTCCTACAATGAGCAGTTCTTC. Translating gives CASSYPRAGGSYNEQFF. V is TRBV7-9 and J is TRBJ2-1, with TRBD2 identical over 8 bases. Germline trimming cut 4 bases from V and 0 bases from J; bases unmatched to any gene: 8. Germline V gene sequence: CDR1 SEHNR, CDR2 FQNEAQ (reference sequence). The CDR3 runs to 17 residues.

In this sample, this clone turned up a few times. This chain connects TRBV5-6 to TRBJ2-7, with 9 bases fitting TRBD1. Germline CDR1 SGHDT, CDR2 YYEEEE. This CDR3 is built from 14 residues. Germline trimming cut 4 bases from V and 3 bases from J; bases unmatched to any gene: 5. Here the CDR3 reads CASSGGQGGYEQYF. DNA of the CDR3: TGTGCCAGCAGCGGGGGACAGGGAGGCTACGAGCAGTACTTC.

This chain links TRBV6-6 with TRBJ2-5; D uncertain. Trimming stripped 4 bases from V and 1 base from J, with 7 bases between. The CDR3 is 13 amino acids. Germline V gene sequence: CDR1 MNHNY, CDR2 SVGAGI (reference sequence). CDR3 sequence (DNA): TGTGCCAGCAGTTCGGAGATCCAAGAGACCCAGTACTTC. Translated, it gives CASSSEIQETQYF.

The chain recombines TRBV27 with TRBJ1-1, with TRBD1 matching over 7 bases. J gave up 0 bases and V 6 bases, and 7 bases lay outside the gene matches. CDR1 and CDR2 (germline): MNHEY, SMNVEV (reference sequence). The CDR3 sequence is 15 residues long. In DNA form, the CDR3 reads TGTGCCAGCAGCCCAGGGACAGCCATGAACACTGAAGCTTTCTTT. Residues: CASSPGTAMNTEAFF.

This chain links TRBV27 with TRBJ1-2; 7 bases are a match to TRBD1. The V gene end was trimmed by 5 bases and the J gene end by 5 bases; junction bases not matched to a gene: 8. The CDR3 contains 14 residues. CDR1 MNHEY and CDR2 SMNVEV come from the germline V gene (reference sequence). Here the CDR3 reads CASSLDRDRYGYTF. CDR3 in DNA: TGTGCCAGCAGTCTAGACCGGGACAGATATGGCTACACCTTC.

A note on this clone: Other DNA sequences in this sample translate to the same CDR3. In DNA, the CDR3 is TGTGCCAGCAGCTTAGGAGGAGGGGGCACGAACACCGGGGAGCTGTTTTTT. Its protein is CASSLGGGGTNTGELFF. V gene TRBV7-9 combines with J gene TRBJ2-2; the D gene is possibly TRBD1 (7 bases). V gave up 1 base and J gave up 0 bases, with 12 bases separating them. Germline V CDR1 and CDR2: SEHNR, FQNEAQ (reference sequence). The CDR3 runs to 17 residues.

This clone was observed once. This chain links TRBV6-5 with TRBJ2-7; 10 bases agree with TRBD2. Germline V gene data show CDR1 as MNHEY and CDR2 as SVGAGI. V gave up 1 base and J gave up 0 bases; unmatched junction bases: 3. This CDR3 contains 16 residues. The CDR3 region is CASSYFSSGSSYEQYF. The CDR3 DNA sequence: TGTGCCAGCAGTTACTTTTCTAGCGGGAGCTCCTACGAGCAGTACTTC.